Each of the 26 T cell receptor beta chains below was sequenced from the same sample in a study of neurological immune-mediated disorders. One entry per CDR3 protein, called by TCRdb with MiXCR from the 5' RACE reads. The repertoire holds nearly 60,000 distinct CDR3 sequences, with under 3.5% as singletons. Sample: PBMCs. The receptors derive from a woman between 55 and 75 years old with multiple sclerosis.

This clonotype was recorded at least ten times. V and J are TRBV4-1 and TRBJ2-3; D may be TRBD1 (6 bases). The V and J ends lost 2 bases and 6 bases respectively, with 18 bases between them. The germline CDR1 and CDR2 sequences are MGHRA and YSYEKL. The CDR3 runs to 16 residues. This CDR3 is CASSQLLRQDVDTQYF. CDR3 sequence (DNA): TGCGCCAGCAGCCAACTCCTACGACAGGATGTCGATACGCAGTATTTT.

Details on this clonotype: Being one base from a much bigger clone, this may be a read error. The CDR3 protein is CSDPSDSEGYTF. The CDR3 DNA sequence: TGCAGTGATCCCTCGGACAGTGAAGGCTACACCTTC. The gene calls are TRBV20-1 and TRBJ1-2; D is possibly TRBD1 (6 bases). This CDR3 has 12 amino acids. In germline, CDR1 is DFQATT, CDR2 SNEGSKA (reference sequence). The V and J ends lost 7 bases and 8 bases respectively, with 17 bases between them.

This clonotype was picked up many times. V is TRBV24-1 and J is TRBJ2-1; D might be TRBD1 (6 bases). Deletions cut 1 base from V and 10 bases from J, with 19 bases between. Germline lookup yields CDR1 KGHDR and CDR2 SFDVKD. The CDR3 covers 16 residues. Here the CDR3 reads CATSDLGGRVSEEQFF. As DNA, the CDR3 is TGTGCCACCAGTGATTTAGGGGGTCGGGTGTCGGAGGAGCAGTTCTTC.

This clonotype was counted many times. The genes are TRBV9 and TRBJ2-6; no clear D gene. The V and J ends lost 6 bases and 0 bases respectively, with 7 bases between them. Per the germline V gene, CDR1 is SGDLS and CDR2 is YYNGEE. The CDR3 runs 14 residues. CDR3 DNA sequence: TGTGCCAGCAAAAGCCTCTCTGGGGCCAACGTCCTGACTTTC. Its translation is CASKSLSGANVLTF.

In its sample, this clonotype was seen many times. The V gene is TRBV12-3 or TRBV12-4, the J gene TRBJ2-2; no definite D call. V shed 5 bases and J shed 3 bases, with 10 bases lying between them. This CDR3 has 14 amino acids. This chain's CDR3 is CASSPRWDTGELFF. DNA of the CDR3: TGTGCCAGCAGTCCCAGGTGGGACACCGGGGAGCTGTTTTTT.

This clonotype was counted at least ten times. The chain joins TRBV29-1 to TRBJ2-6; a weak D match, TRBD1 (5 bases). Germline V gives CDR1 SQVTM, CDR2 ANQGSEA. CDR3 length: 16 residues. V was cut by 2 bases and J by 1 base, with 12 bases left in between. The CDR3, as DNA: TGCAGCGTTGAATCCTGGGGCCATTCTGGGGCCAACGTCCTGACTTTC. Its protein product is CSVESWGHSGANVLTF.

This clonotype was seen repeatedly, ten times or more. The genes are TRBV5-1 and TRBJ2-7; TRBD1 matches at 9 bases. The V and J ends lost 0 bases and 4 bases, in that order; junction bases with no gene match: 8. Germline loops: CDR1 SGHRS, CDR2 YFSETQ. This CDR3 has 16 residues. The CDR3 loop reads CASSLGRSGQGYEQYF. CDR3 nucleotides: TGCGCCAGCAGCTTGGGCCGCTCGGGACAGGGTTACGAGCAGTACTTC.

This clonotype was seen at least ten times. This chain connects TRBV5-5 to TRBJ2-1; unclear D gene. The germline V gene encodes CDR1 SGHKS and CDR2 YYEKEE (reference sequence). V lost 4 bases and J 6 bases, leaving 14 bases between the germline ends. The CDR3 is 14 residues long. The CDR3 loop is CASSLQPSSNEQFF. The CDR3 DNA sequence: TGTGCCAGCAGCCTCCAACCGAGCAGCAATGAGCAGTTCTTC.

The table lists this clonotype with many counts. The V gene is TRBV7-3, the J gene TRBJ2-1; TRBD2 aligns across 11 bases. V lost 4 bases and J lost 7; bases outside the gene matches: 6. The CDR3 is 15 residues long. Per the germline V gene, CDR1 is SGHTA and CDR2 is FQGTGA. CDR3 sequence reads: CASSSLAGGYNEQFF. The CDR3 DNA is TGTGCCAGCAGCTCCCTAGCGGGAGGCTATAATGAGCAGTTCTTC.

This clonotype was counted ten times or more. The CDR3 nucleotides read TGTGCCAGCAGCATTACTCCAGGGGGACCCGGGGAGCTGTTTTTT. It specifies CASSITPGGPGELFF. V usage is TRBV12-3 or TRBV12-4 and J usage is TRBJ2-2; 7 bases line up with TRBD1. Trimming cost V 6 bases and J 6 bases; bases outside gene matches: 10. The CDR3 spans 15 residues.

This clonotype was detected many times. The gene calls are TRBV29-1 and TRBJ2-5, with unresolved D. The V end lost 6 bases, the J end lost 4 bases, and 12 bases lay between the germline ends. The length of the CDR3 is 12 residues. In germline, CDR1 is SQVTM, CDR2 ANQGSEA. The CDR3 DNA sequence: TGCAGCGTCCCCGCCCAGAGAGAGACCCAGTACTTC. This translates into CSVPAQRETQYF.

The table lists this clonotype with many counts. The V call is TRBV9, the J call TRBJ2-6, with D perhaps assigned TRBD1 or TRBD2 (5 bases each). Germline V gives CDR1 SGDLS, CDR2 YYNGEE. The CDR3 covers 17 residues. Between the trimmed V and J ends, which lost 3 bases and 0 bases, there was a span of 13 bases. The CDR3: CASSGGTLRSGANVLTF. The CDR3 nucleotides read TGTGCCAGCAGCGGGGGGACCCTGCGCTCTGGGGCCAACGTCCTGACTTTC.

This clonotype was picked up many times. The V gene is TRBV5-1, the J gene TRBJ2-3; 8 bases align to TRBD2. In germline, CDR1 is SGHRS, CDR2 YFSETQ. This CDR3 has 18 residues. The J segment lost 0 bases and the V segment lost 2 bases, leaving 11 bases of the junction unmatched. CDR3 protein: CASSLSAGGPTSTDTQYF. CDR3 sequence (DNA): TGCGCCAGCAGCTTATCTGCGGGAGGCCCTACTAGCACAGATACGCAGTATTTT.

At least ten counts were recorded for this clonotype. The rearrangement uses TRBV10-3 and TRBJ1-1, with D uncertain. This CDR3 comprises 13 residues. Trimming took 7 bases from V and 1 from J, leaving 10 bases between them. In germline, CDR1 is ENHRY, CDR2 SYGVKD. In nucleotides, the CDR3 is TGTGCCATCACCGGCGAGGGGAACACTGAAGCTTTCTTT. Its protein is CAITGEGNTEAFF.

This clonotype was counted ten times or more. The chain joins TRBV7-9 to TRBJ1-5, with D possibly TRBD1 on 5 matching bases. The CDR3 runs to 12 residues. Per the germline V gene, CDR1 is SEHNR and CDR2 is FQNEAQ (reference sequence). Trimming removed 1 base at V and 12 bases at J, with 10 bases between. Here the CDR3 reads CASSLGTLRQHF. CDR3 nucleotides: TGTGCCAGCAGCTTAGGGACATTACGCCAGCATTTT.

This clonotype has more than one count but fewer than ten. This chain connects TRBV7-9 to TRBJ2-1; 9 nucleotides align to TRBD2. This CDR3 is built from 15 residues. In germline, CDR1 is SEHNR, CDR2 FQNEAQ (reference sequence). After removal of 7 bases from V and 3 bases from J, the junction contained 7 bases not matched to a gene. CDR3 amino acids: CASTPSGRNYNEQFF. CDR3 bases: TGTGCCAGCACCCCCAGCGGGAGGAACTACAATGAGCAGTTCTTC.

This clonotype was counted ten times or more. CDR3 amino acids: CASSGGQGPSGANVLTF. CDR3 DNA: TGTGCCAGCAGTGGGGGACAGGGGCCCTCTGGGGCCAACGTCCTGACTTTC. V usage is TRBV6-1 and J usage is TRBJ2-6; TRBD1 matches at 10 bases. CDR1 is MNHNS, CDR2 SASEGT, per germline. This CDR3 comprises 17 residues. V gave up 4 bases and J gave up 0 bases; unmatched junction bases: 3.

There are many counts of this clonotype. V usage is TRBV12-3 or TRBV12-4 and J usage is TRBJ2-6, with D possibly being TRBD1 (5 bases). Trimming pared 8 bases from V and 8 bases from J, leaving 13 bases between. The CDR3 sequence is 13 residues long. This CDR3 reads CASRSRGTNVLTF. CDR3 nucleotides: TGTGCCAGCCGGTCAAGGGGAACCAACGTCCTGACTTTC.

This clonotype has a count of ten or more. CDR3: CASSAGTGGSYEQYF. In DNA, the CDR3 is TGTGCCAGCAGTGCCGGGACAGGAGGGTCCTACGAGCAGTACTTC. The J gene is TRBJ2-7, the V gene TRBV5-6; 8 nucleotides match TRBD1. The CDR3 covers 15 residues. In germline, CDR1 is SGHDT, CDR2 YYEEEE. Unmatched junction bases numbered 8, after V lost 5 bases and J lost 1 base.

This clonotype came up many times. This chain joins TRBV7-8 and TRBJ2-5, with 8 bases aligning to TRBD1. CDR1 and CDR2 (germline): SGHVS, FQNEAQ. V gave up 5 bases and J gave up 5 bases; unmatched junction bases: 16. The CDR3 is 17 amino acids. CDR3 region: CASSRAPPGGPIETQYF. CDR3 DNA: TGTGCCAGCAGCCGCGCCCCCCCAGGGGGCCCCATCGAGACCCAGTACTTC.

The gene calls are TRBV7-8 and TRBJ2-2; D may match TRBD1 or TRBD2 (6 bases each). The CDR3 is 18 amino acids. The germline CDR1 and CDR2 sequences are SGHVS and FQNEAQ. The ends were cut back, 5 bases at V and 3 bases at J, with 22 bases in the middle. The CDR3 DNA is TGTGCCAGCAGCCCGGGGCATCTTCGCCGGGGGCACACCGGGGAGCTGTTTTTT. It specifies CASSPGHLRRGHTGELFF.

This clonotype was observed at least ten times. This chain uses TRBV20-1 with TRBJ2-7; TRBD1 agrees at 10 bases. The CDR3 totals 14 residues. J lost 4 bases, V lost 2 bases, and 5 bases had no gene match. Per the germline V gene, CDR1 is DFQATT and CDR2 is SNEGSKA (reference sequence). CDR3 in amino acids: CSARLDRGSYEQYF. In DNA form, the CDR3 reads TGCAGTGCTAGACTGGACAGGGGGAGTTACGAGCAGTACTTC.

This clonotype was observed a handful of times. A read error may explain this, as a much larger clone is one base away. The chain recombines TRBV20-1 with TRBJ2-3; TRBD1 might be the D (5 bases). The DNA matches TRBJ1-5 better at its end, which makes the J call doubtful. The V gene's germline CDR1 is DFQATT and CDR2 SNEGSKA (reference sequence). This CDR3 is built from 14 residues. This CDR3 reads CSARGGGARDTQHF. The DNA for the CDR3 is TGCAGTGCTAGAGGTGGTGGGGCAAGAGATACGCAGCATTTT.

This clonotype was picked up many times. The V gene is TRBV9, the J gene TRBJ1-4; D may be TRBD1 (5 bases). Germline assignment: CDR1 SGDLS and CDR2 YYNGEE. Trimming took off 2 bases at V and 8 bases at J, with 16 bases between the two ends. The CDR3 covers 15 residues. The CDR3 here is CASSVSGRTSEKLFF. The DNA for the CDR3 is TGTGCCAGCAGCGTGTCGGGACGGACCTCGGAAAAACTGTTTTTT.

The chain combines TRBV20-1 with TRBJ1-5, with TRBD1 matching 9 bases. Unmatched junction bases numbered 10, after V lost 4 bases and J lost 6 bases. The germline CDR1 and CDR2 sequences are DFQATT and SNEGSKA (reference sequence). CDR3 size: 15 residues. CDR3 DNA: TGCAGTGCTACGACCCCGGGACAGGGAACTCAGCCCCAGCATTTT. This gives the protein CSATTPGQGTQPQHF.

This clonotype was detected many times. V and J are TRBV20-1 and TRBJ2-7, with 7 nucleotides matching TRBD1. Germline lookup yields CDR1 DFQATT and CDR2 SNEGSKA (reference sequence). CDR3 size: 14 residues. Trimming at V came to 6 bases and at J to 6 bases, leaving 14 bases not matched to a gene. CDR3 sequence: CSAIPGQWRSEQYF. The CDR3 nucleotides are TGCAGTGCGATTCCGGGACAGTGGCGATCCGAGCAGTACTTC.